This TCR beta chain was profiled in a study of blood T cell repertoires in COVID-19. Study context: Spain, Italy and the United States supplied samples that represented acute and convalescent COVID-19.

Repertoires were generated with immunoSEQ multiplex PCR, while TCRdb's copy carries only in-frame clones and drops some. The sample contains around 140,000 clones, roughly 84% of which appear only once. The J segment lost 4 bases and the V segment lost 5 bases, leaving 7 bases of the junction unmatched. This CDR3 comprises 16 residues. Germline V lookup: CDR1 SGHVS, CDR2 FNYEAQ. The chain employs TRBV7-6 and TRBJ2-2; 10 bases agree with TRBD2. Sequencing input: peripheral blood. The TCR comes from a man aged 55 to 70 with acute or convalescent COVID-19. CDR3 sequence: CASSLGTSVFTGELFF. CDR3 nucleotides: TGTGCCAGCAGCCTCGGGACTAGCGTATTCACCGGGGAGCTGTTTTTT.